Presented here are 6 T cell receptor beta chains from one specimen sequenced in a study of blood T cell repertoires in COVID-19. Clones were read by immunoSEQ multiplex PCR, and TCRdb kept only the in-frame ones, dropping some. This sample yields approximately 110,000 clones, of which 80% are seen a single time; less than 5% belongs to the top ten. Sequencing input: peripheral blood. The receptors here all came from a human donor in a cohort sampled during active or convalescent COVID-19.

The chain recombines TRBV18 with TRBJ2-1; TRBD2 aligns across 7 bases. The length of the CDR3 is 16 residues. Germline V lookup: CDR1 KGHSH, CDR2 LQKENI. V shed 0 bases and J 2 bases; nucleotides not matched to a gene: 4. In nucleotides, the CDR3 is TGTGCCAGCTCACCACCTGGCAGCGGGACCTACAATGAGCAGTTCTTC. Translated: CASSPPGSGTYNEQFF.

CDR3 in DNA: TGTGCCAGCAATACCGGGATCGGTTACTACAATGAGCAGTTCTTC. Translating it yields CASNTGIGYYNEQFF. The rearrangement uses TRBV28 and TRBJ2-1; possible D gene TRBD2, 5 bases. The germline gives CDR1 MDHEN, CDR2 SYDVKM. The CDR3 is 15 residues long. V lost 7 bases and J 3 bases, leaving 16 bases between the germline ends.

The rearrangement links TRBV10-3 to TRBJ2-7, with D possibly TRBD2 on 6 matching bases. V was shortened by 1 base and J by 3 bases, with 19 bases between the two germline ends. This CDR3 has 17 residues. Germline V gene lookup returns CDR1 ENHRY and CDR2 SYGVKD. CDR3 bases: TGTGCCATCAGTGAGTACCCGCTTACCGGGAGCGGCTACGAGCAGTACTTC. Translating it yields CAISEYPLTGSGYEQYF.

The chain has TRBV2 and TRBJ2-3; weak D call: TRBD2 (6 bases). The CDR3 contains 12 residues. CDR1 is SNHLY, CDR2 FYNNEI, per germline. The DNA of the CDR3 is TGTGCAGGCGGGACTGCGGCAGATACGCAGTATTTT. Protein sequence: CAGGTAADTQYF. Supplemented by reference TRBV2 and TRBJ2-3, the full variable domain reads EPEVTQTPSHQVTQMGQEVILRCVPISNHLYFYWYRQILGQKVEFLVSFYNNEISEKSEIFDDQFSVERPDGSNFTLKIRSTKLEDSAMYFCAGGTAADTQYFGPGTRLTVL.

This clone was recorded a few times. The chain carries TRBV27 and TRBJ1-1; D is possibly TRBD1 (5 bases). Trimming pared 5 bases from V and 3 bases from J, leaving 10 bases between. Germline values: CDR1 MNHEY, CDR2 SMNVEV (reference sequence). The CDR3 loop spans 13 amino acids. CDR3 amino acids: CASSPGGYTEAFF. The CDR3 nucleotides read TGTGCCAGCAGTCCGGGGGGATACACTGAAGCTTTCTTT.

The rearrangement links TRBV7-2 to TRBJ1-1; 7 nucleotides line up with TRBD1. Germline CDR1 reads SGHTA; CDR2 reads FQGNSA. The trim removed 4 bases at V and 8 bases at J, leaving 13 bases unmatched. CDR3 size: 15 residues. CDR3 loop: CASSSEPTGFQEAFF. The CDR3 DNA sequence: TGTGCCAGCAGCTCTGAGCCGACAGGGTTTCAAGAAGCTTTCTTT.